This T cell receptor beta chain is drawn from a study of tumor and adjacent non-tumor tissue in lung cancer (dated by TCRdb to 2016 to 2019). Notes on the research overall: Patients with adenocarcinoma (approximately 11), squamous cell carcinoma (2) and small cell lung cancer (1) were included in the cohort. Ages among the approximately 15 patients ranged from roughly 31 to 76 years, there were about ten men and 5 women, and disease was at TNM stage I to III. Sequencing generated a total of 125,075,908 productive TCRbeta reads, averaging about 4 million reads per sample. Using bulk TCRbeta repertoires from 15 lung cancer patients, the study set lung tumor tissue side by side with matched distant non-tumor lung tissue. TCRbeta CDR3 sequencing was performed on a few dozen paired specimens, with one tumor sample and one normal lung sample collected per patient.

RNA was extracted from bulk unsorted tissue and checked for quality with a NanoDrop ND-1000 and an Agilent 2100. Distant non-tumor tissue taken more than 3 cm from the tumor edge was used as the normal lung sample. The donors were newly diagnosed lung cancer patients admitted for thoracic surgery in China from August to November 2014 who had not received prior chemotherapy. Patients who had received previous radiotherapy or chemotherapy, or who had another concurrent cancer, were excluded from the study. Pieces of surgical tissue measuring about 1-2.2 cm3 were kept in RNAlater solution and stored at -80 degrees C until use. The full study reports these points: Tumor tissue showed significantly greater TCR diversity (inverse Simpson) than normal lung tissue (roughly 430 vs 170, P = 0.0075, Mann-Whitney U test). Only approximately 16 patients were included in the cohort, and the need for larger samples and more detailed clinical data was noted by the authors. The top 100 clones made up a significantly larger cumulative share of the repertoire in normal lung than in tumor tissue. Peripheral blood was not sequenced, so blood TCRbeta repertoires in these lung cancer patients were not examined. The sequencing platform is not named in the methods, and unique molecular identifiers are not mentioned. TCR diversity was significantly higher in younger patients, and greater tumor TCR diversity was associated with shorter overall survival and shorter disease-free survival.

Libraries were built with multiplex PCR. TCRdb shows the sequencer as Illumina HiSeq 2500. Following protocols modified from ARM-PCR, the researchers constructed TCRbeta libraries through three rounds of nested PCR with primers (Table S4). Before sequencing, PCR products of 200-500 bp were cut from the gel and purified using the QIAquick gel extraction kit. The original methods were these. Trimmomatic was used to clean the reads, FLASH merged the cleaned reads into complete CDR3 sequences, and MiTCR assigned the sequences to V(D)J germline segments. VDJtools was used to compute clonal diversity as the inverse Simpson's index. In-frame sequences without a premature stop codon were defined as productive reads. Using fastp at Q25 and MiXCR, TCRdb reprocessed the public reads and kept productive beta chains. Rows matching on CDR3 protein sequence are summarized as one entry with the most common DNA and genes. For this entry, the V and J calls and clone size follow TCRdb and not the study's own pipeline. The sample has tens of thousands of distinct CDR3 sequences on record, around 61% of them singletons. The ten largest clones add up to about 32% of the sample.

A word on this clonotype: The target of this receptor is not known. At one end, the junction sequence differs from germline, possibly due to a read error.

The CDR3 has 15 amino acids, counting the end cysteine and phenylalanine. Only the CDR3 part of the read is kept: 45 bases, read in frame from the first base. The germline V gene yields SGHAT for CDR1 and FQNNGV for CDR2. The chain is made from TRBV11-2 and TRBJ1-1; a tentative D call is TRBD1 (6 bases match). The clonotype was recovered from a man aged 70-80 years with non-small cell lung cancer. Specimen: distant non-tumor lung tissue. At the DNA level, the sequence is TGTGCCAGCAGCCCCGGACAGTTGGAAAACACTGAGGCTTTCTTT. Translated, this gives CASSPGQLENTEAFF. The full variable domain, with segments outside the CDR3 supplied by the reference TRBV11-2 and TRBJ1-1 proteins, appears as EAGVAQSPRYKIIEKRQSVAFWCNPISGHATLYWYQQILGQGPKLLIQFQNNGVVDDSQLPKDRFSAERLKGVDSTLKIQPAKLEDSAVYLCASSPGQLENTEAFFGQGTRLTVV.